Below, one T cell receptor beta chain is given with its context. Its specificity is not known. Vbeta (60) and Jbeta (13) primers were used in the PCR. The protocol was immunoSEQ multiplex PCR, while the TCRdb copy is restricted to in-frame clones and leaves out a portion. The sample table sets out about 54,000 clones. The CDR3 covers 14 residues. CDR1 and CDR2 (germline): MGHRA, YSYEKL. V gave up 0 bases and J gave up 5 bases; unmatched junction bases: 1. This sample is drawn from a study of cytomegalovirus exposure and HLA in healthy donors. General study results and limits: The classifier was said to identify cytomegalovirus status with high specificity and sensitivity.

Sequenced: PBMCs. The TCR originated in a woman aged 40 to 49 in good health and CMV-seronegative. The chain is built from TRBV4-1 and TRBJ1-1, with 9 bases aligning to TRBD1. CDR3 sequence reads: CASSQDGTGTEAFF. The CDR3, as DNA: TGCGCCAGCAGCCAAGACGGGACAGGGACTGAAGCTTTCTTT.